This paragraph covers one T cell receptor (beta chain) sequence. Germline V lookup: CDR1 LGHNA, CDR2 YNFKEQ. Trimming pared 0 bases from V and 5 bases from J, leaving 16 bases between. The CDR3 extends over 16 amino acids. This specimen comes from a study of CD8 T cells in Susac syndrome. Random hexamers primed reverse transcription of about 0.5 to 1 ug RNA. TCRdb called the immunoSEQ multiplex PCR reads again in MiXCR, with one record for every CDR3 protein. The repertoire holds about 120,000 distinct CDR3 sequences, with just under 95% as singletons. The sequence was collected from a human donor with Susac syndrome. This chain joins TRBV4-2 and TRBJ2-5; perhaps D is TRBD1 or TRBD2 (5 bases each). The specimen sequenced was CD8+ T cells from PBMCs. CDR3 sequence (DNA): TGTGCCAGCAGCCAAGAGTTGGGTGCATGGGGGGAGACCCAGTACTTC. It codes for CASSQELGAWGETQYF.